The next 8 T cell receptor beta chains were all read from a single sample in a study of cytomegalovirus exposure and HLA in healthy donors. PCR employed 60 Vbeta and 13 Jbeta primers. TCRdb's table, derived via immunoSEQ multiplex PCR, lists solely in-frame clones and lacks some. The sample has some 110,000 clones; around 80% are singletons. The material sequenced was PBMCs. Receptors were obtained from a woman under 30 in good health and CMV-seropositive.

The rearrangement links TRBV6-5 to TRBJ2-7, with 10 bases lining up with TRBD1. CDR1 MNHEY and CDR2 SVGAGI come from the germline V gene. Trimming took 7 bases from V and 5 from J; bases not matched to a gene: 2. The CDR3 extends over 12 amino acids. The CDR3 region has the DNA TGTGCCAGCATTGACAGGGGGCACGAGCAGTACTTC. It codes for CASIDRGHEQYF.

The CDR3 region has the DNA TGTGCCAGCAGCGTAGGTAGCCTCCGGGGTGAGCAGTTCTTC. As protein: CASSVGSLRGEQFF. The chain employs TRBV9 and TRBJ2-1; D perhaps matches TRBD2 (5 bases). In germline, CDR1 is SGDLS, CDR2 YYNGEE. The CDR3 has 14 amino acids. The V end was cut by 0 bases, the J end by 9 bases, with 13 bases between.

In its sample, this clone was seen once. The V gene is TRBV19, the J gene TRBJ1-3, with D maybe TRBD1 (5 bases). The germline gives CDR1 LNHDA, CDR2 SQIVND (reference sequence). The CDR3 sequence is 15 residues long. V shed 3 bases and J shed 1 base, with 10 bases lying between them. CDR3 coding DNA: TGTGCCAGTAGTATGCGGGGGATTTCTGGAAACACCATATATTTT. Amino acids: CASSMRGISGNTIYF.

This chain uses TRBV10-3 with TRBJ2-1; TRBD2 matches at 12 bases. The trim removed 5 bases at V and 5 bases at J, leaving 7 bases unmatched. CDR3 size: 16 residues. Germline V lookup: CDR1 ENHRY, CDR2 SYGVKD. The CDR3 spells CAISSISSGRDNEQFF. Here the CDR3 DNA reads TGTGCCATCAGTTCGATTTCTAGCGGGAGGGACAATGAGCAGTTCTTC.

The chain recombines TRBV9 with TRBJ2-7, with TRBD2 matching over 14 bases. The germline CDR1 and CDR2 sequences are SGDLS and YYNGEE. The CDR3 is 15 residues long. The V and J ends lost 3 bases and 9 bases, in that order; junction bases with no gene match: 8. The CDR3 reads CASSASGTSGSLQYF. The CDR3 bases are TGTGCCAGCAGCGCCTCCGGGACTAGCGGGAGTTTGCAGTACTTC.

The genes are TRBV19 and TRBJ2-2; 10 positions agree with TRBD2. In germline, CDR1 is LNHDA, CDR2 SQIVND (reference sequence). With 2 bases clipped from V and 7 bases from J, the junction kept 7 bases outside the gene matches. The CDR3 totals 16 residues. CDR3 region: CASSIKAGGPSGELFF. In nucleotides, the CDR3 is TGTGCCAGTAGTATAAAAGCGGGAGGGCCGAGCGGGGAGCTGTTTTTT. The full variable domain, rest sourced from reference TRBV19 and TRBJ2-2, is DGGITQSPKYLFRKEGQNVTLSCEQNLNHDAMYWYRQDPGQGLRLIYYSQIVNDFQKGDIAEGYSVSREKKESFPLTVTSAQKNPTAFYLCASSIKAGGPSGELFFGEGSRLTVL.

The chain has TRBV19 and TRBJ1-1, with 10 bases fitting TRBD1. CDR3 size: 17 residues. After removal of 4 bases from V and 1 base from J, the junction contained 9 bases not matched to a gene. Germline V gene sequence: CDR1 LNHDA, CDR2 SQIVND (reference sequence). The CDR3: CASSTFPGQGTNTEAFF. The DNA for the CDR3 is TGTGCCAGTAGTACCTTCCCGGGACAGGGGACGAACACTGAAGCTTTCTTT.

The CDR3 loop reads CASSSRQGWSFF. CDR3 nucleotides: TGTGCCAGTAGTTCTAGACAGGGGTGGTCTTTCTTT. The rearrangement links TRBV19 to TRBJ1-1, with 8 bases fitting TRBD1. Per the germline V gene, CDR1 is LNHDA and CDR2 is SQIVND (reference sequence). This CDR3 spans 12 amino acids. With V trimmed by 5 bases and J by 12 bases, 8 bases remained unmatched.